This T cell receptor beta chain was observed in a study of vaccination and CD4 T cells after COVID-19. To note about this clonotype: The antigen remains unidentified.

Once obtained from cultured CD4+ T cells, the DNA was sequenced using the Oncomine TCR Beta short-read assay. Each CDR3 protein gets one entry after TCRdb re-called the PCR reads with MiXCR. Found here are over 10,000 distinct CDR3 sequences, less than 30% of them singletons; the top ten hold 25% to 35%. The treatment denotes: roughly 10-day PBMC culture with coronavirus spike peptide pools or control peptides (ViraFEST assay). V trimming: 5 bases; J trimming: 8 bases; junction bases outside the gene matches: 9. Germline CDR1 reads SGHTA; CDR2 reads FQGNSA. The CDR3 covers 15 residues. The genes are TRBV7-2 and TRBJ2-1, with TRBD2 matching over 10 bases. This TCR was recovered from a human donor who received a COVID-19 vaccine. This material consisted of CD4+ T cells from blood, cultured in vitro, taken before SARS-CoV-2 vaccination. CDR3 nucleotides: TGTGCCAGCAGCCCTAGCGGGGGTCACGTGGATGAGCAGTTCTTC. Encoded protein: CASSPSGGHVDEQFF.